This TCR beta chain was observed in a study of blood T cells in healthy people across ages. With respect to this clonotype: The antigen remains unidentified.

Study-wide results and caveats: Comparison with aged donors showed that long-lived donors had more naive CD4+ cells and higher diversity.

Sample-barcoded 5' priming and a J-beta primer mix drove a second PCR of about 7 to 11 cycles. The yield of each sample was at least 2.5 million CDR3-containing paired-end reads. From the 5' RACE reads, TCRdb called clonotypes with MiXCR, one entry per CDR3 protein. The table shows about 1 million distinct CDR3 sequences, with approximately 25% occurring only once. These data also featured in a second study, about T cells of mothers and their children.

Sequencing used blood. The receptor was isolated from a girl aged 2-10 years in good health.

The CDR3: CASSVLNNEQFF. The CDR3 nucleotides read TGTGCCAGCAGTGTACTCAACAATGAGCAGTTCTTC. This rearrangement joins TRBV2 to TRBJ2-1, with D hard to call. V dropped 4 bases and J dropped 5 bases, with 6 bases sitting between them. CDR1 and CDR2 (germline): SNHLY, FYNNEI. The CDR3 extends over 12 amino acids.